This T cell receptor beta chain was retrieved from a study of T cells in Graves' hyperthyroidism and ophthalmopathy. The TCR beta CDR3 regions underwent amplification using RNA transcripts as the source. The HTBI primer set drove a first-round RT-PCR of the TCR CDR3. TCRdb analysed the multiplex PCR reads with MiXCR anew, one entry per CDR3 protein. In the table there are over 300,000 distinct CDR3 sequences, approximately 14% of which are singletons. The trim removed 3 bases at V and 10 bases at J, leaving 8 bases unmatched. The length of the CDR3 is 13 residues. This clonotype was counted ten times or more.

The clonotype comes from a woman aged 55 to 70 with Graves' hyperthyroidism. Material: blood. This chain joins TRBV12-3 or TRBV12-4 and TRBJ2-5; 7 positions agree with TRBD2. The CDR3 bases are TGTGCCAGCAGTTTGTATGTGGGGAGGGGCCAGTACTTC. Protein product: CASSLYVGRGQYF.